This T cell receptor beta chain was sequenced in a study of T cell responses to AZD1222 COVID-19 vaccine. Repertoires were generated with immunoSEQ multiplex PCR, while TCRdb's copy carries only in-frame clones and drops some. The sample yields 100,000 to 150,000 clones, roughly 91% seen once. Study conclusions and caveats: Researchers report vaccine-associated CD4 TCRs spanning spike, with dominance at 160-218 and 743-854.

Trimming took 6 bases from V and 4 from J, leaving 18 bases between them. The germline V gene has CDR1 SQVTM and CDR2 ANQGSEA. CDR3 length equals 14 residues. Concerning this clone itself: Antigen specificity is unknown.

The input for sequencing was peripheral blood, taken on day 0 of AZD1222 vaccination. This chain links TRBV29-1 with TRBJ1-2; weak D call: TRBD1 (5 bases). The origin of this receptor is an adult in good health. The CDR3, as DNA: TGCAGCGTCTGGGGGGGGACCCCCGGCTATGGCTACACCTTC. As protein: CSVWGGTPGYGYTF.